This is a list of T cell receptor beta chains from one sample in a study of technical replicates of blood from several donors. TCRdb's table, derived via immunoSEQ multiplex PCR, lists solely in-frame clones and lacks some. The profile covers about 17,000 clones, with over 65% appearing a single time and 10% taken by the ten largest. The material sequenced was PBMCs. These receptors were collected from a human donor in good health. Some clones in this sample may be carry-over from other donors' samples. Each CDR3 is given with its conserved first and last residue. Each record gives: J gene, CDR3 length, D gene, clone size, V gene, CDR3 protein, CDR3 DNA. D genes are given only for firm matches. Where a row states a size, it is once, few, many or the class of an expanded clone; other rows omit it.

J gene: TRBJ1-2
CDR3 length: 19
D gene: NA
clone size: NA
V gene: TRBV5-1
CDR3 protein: CASSSTPVPLQDTNYGYTF
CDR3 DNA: TGCGCCAGCAGCTCGACTCCCGTTCCTCTCCAGGACACCAACTATGGCTACACCTTC

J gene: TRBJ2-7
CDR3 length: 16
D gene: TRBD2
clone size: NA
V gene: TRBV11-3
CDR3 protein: CASSFSGTSGSYEQYF
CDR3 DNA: TGTGCCAGCAGCTTCTCCGGGACTAGCGGGAGCTACGAGCAGTACTTC

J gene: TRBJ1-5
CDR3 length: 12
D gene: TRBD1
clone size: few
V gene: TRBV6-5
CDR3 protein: CASSSRTGLTHF
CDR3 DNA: TGTGCCAGCAGTTCGAGGACAGGGCTGACCCATTTT

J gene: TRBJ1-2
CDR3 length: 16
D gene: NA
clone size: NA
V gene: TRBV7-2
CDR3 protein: CASSRGGFGVNYGYTF
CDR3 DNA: TGTGCCAGCAGCCGAGGGGGTTTTGGTGTGAACTATGGCTACACCTTC

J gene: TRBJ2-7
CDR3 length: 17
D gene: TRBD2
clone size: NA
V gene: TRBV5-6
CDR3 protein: CASSPLASGNIYYEQYF
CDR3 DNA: TGTGCCAGCAGCCCCTTGGCTAGCGGGAATATCTACTACGAGCAGTACTTC

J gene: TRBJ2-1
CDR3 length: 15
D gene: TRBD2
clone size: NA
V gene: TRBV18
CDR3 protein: CASSPPSGNYNEQFF
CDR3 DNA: TGTGCCAGCTCACCACCTAGCGGGAACTACAATGAGCAGTTCTTC

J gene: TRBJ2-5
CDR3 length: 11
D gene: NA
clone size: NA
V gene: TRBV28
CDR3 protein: CASRARETQYF
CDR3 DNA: TGTGCCAGCAGGGCGAGGGAGACCCAGTACTTC

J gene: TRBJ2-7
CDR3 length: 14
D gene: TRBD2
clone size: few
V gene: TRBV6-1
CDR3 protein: CASSEEGTSYEQYF
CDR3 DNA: TGTGCCAGCAGTGAAGAAGGGACTAGCTACGAGCAGTACTTC

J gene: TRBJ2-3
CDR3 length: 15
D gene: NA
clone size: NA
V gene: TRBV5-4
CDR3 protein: CASSLAPGQSDTQYF
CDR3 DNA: TGTGCCAGCAGCTTGGCCCCGGGACAATCTGATACGCAGTATTTT

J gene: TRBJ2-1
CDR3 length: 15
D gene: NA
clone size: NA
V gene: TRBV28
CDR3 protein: CASSLGGAQYNEQFF
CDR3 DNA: TGTGCCAGCAGTTTAGGTGGGGCGCAGTACAATGAGCAGTTCTTC

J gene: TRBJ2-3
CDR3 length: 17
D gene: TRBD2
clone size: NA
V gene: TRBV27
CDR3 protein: CASSLRLAGPSTDTQYF
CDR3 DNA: TGTGCCAGCAGTCTTCGACTAGCGGGCCCTAGCACAGATACGCAGTATTTT